The 27 T cell receptor beta chains presented below share a single source sample, sequenced in a study of control samples from healthy donors and cancer patients. Clones were read by immunoSEQ multiplex PCR, and TCRdb kept only the in-frame ones, dropping some. The data hold some 58,000 clones, with more than 75% observed a single time. The material sequenced was PBMCs. The receptors derive from a woman aged 55-75 years with lung cancer.

The V and J genes are TRBV27 and TRBJ2-6, with D perhaps matching TRBD2 (6 bases). V dropped 3 bases and J dropped 0 bases, with 9 bases sitting between them. This CDR3 has 16 residues. Germline V gives CDR1 MNHEY, CDR2 SMNVEV (reference sequence). CDR3 in DNA: TGTGCCAGCAGTTTTCGCGGGAACTCTGGGGCCAACGTCCTGACTTTC. Protein sequence: CASSFRGNSGANVLTF.

The V and J genes are TRBV6-5 and TRBJ2-5; D is unresolved. CDR3 length equals 14 residues. CDR1 MNHEY and CDR2 SVGAGI come from the germline V gene. V lost 1 base, J lost 5 bases, and 11 bases lay in between. The CDR3 nucleotides are TGTGCCAGCAGTTACTGGGCCCATAGGGAGACCCAGTACTTC. This sequence encodes CASSYWAHRETQYF.

The J gene is TRBJ1-6, the V gene TRBV9; weak D call: TRBD1 (5 bases). Germline values: CDR1 SGDLS, CDR2 YYNGEE. This CDR3 spans 14 amino acids. The ends were cut back, 0 bases at V and 12 bases at J, with 13 bases in the middle. CDR3 sequence (DNA): TGTGCCAGCAGCGTAGCTACGAGGGGCCTACCCCTCCACTTT. Translating gives CASSVATRGLPLHF.

The count of this clone is one. The chain uses TRBV7-9 and TRBJ2-1; tentatively, D is TRBD2 (6 bases). V lost 7 bases and J 3 bases, leaving 16 bases between the germline ends. The V gene's germline CDR1 is SEHNR and CDR2 FQNEAQ (reference sequence). This CDR3 contains 15 residues. In DNA form, the CDR3 reads TGTGCCAGCACCCCCCCCGGGACTCTCTACAATGAGCAGTTCTTC. It yields the protein CASTPPGTLYNEQFF.

This rearrangement joins TRBV6-5 to TRBJ1-4, with a possible D match to TRBD1 (5 bases). Germline loops: CDR1 MNHEY, CDR2 SVGAGI. The V end lost 6 bases, the J end lost 8 bases, and 16 bases lay between the germline ends. The CDR3 contains 14 residues. CDR3 bases: TGTGCCAGCAGAGACGCGGGGGGGAGAGAAAAACTGTTTTTT. This translates into CASRDAGGREKLFF.

The chain carries TRBV9 and TRBJ1-1; 11 bases agree with TRBD1. Germline CDR1 and CDR2: SGDLS and YYNGEE. CDR3 size: 14 residues. V lost 3 bases and J lost 6; bases outside the gene matches: 4. The CDR3 bases are TGTGCCAGCAGCGCGGGGACAGGGGGAGCTGAAGCTTTCTTT. Its translation is CASSAGTGGAEAFF. The full variable domain, with the rest looked up from reference TRBV9 and TRBJ1-1, is DSGVTQTPKHLITATGQRVTLRCSPRSGDLSVYWYQQSLDQGLQFLIQYYNGEERAKGNILERFSAQQFPDLHSELNLSSLELGDSALYFCASSAGTGGAEAFFGQGTRLTVV.

The rearrangement links TRBV18 to TRBJ2-2; 15 nucleotides line up with TRBD2. From germline, CDR1 is KGHSH and CDR2 LQKENI. The CDR3 is 20 amino acids. After removal of 3 bases from V and 1 base from J, the junction contained 9 bases not matched to a gene. CDR3 amino acids: CASSPPGTSGRSRNTGELFF. The CDR3 nucleotides are TGTGCCAGCTCACCTCCCGGGACTAGCGGGAGGAGTAGGAACACCGGGGAGCTGTTTTTT.

The chain recombines TRBV14 with TRBJ2-1; tentative D call: TRBD2 (5 bases). Germline V gene sequence: CDR1 SGHDN, CDR2 FVKESK. This CDR3 spans 15 amino acids. V lost 2 bases and J 5 bases, leaving 13 bases between the germline ends. The CDR3 loop is CASSQSRGLDNEQFF. The CDR3, as DNA: TGTGCCAGCAGCCAAAGCCGGGGTTTGGACAATGAGCAGTTCTTC.

This chain connects TRBV5-1 to TRBJ2-1; 8 positions match TRBD2. Germline V lookup: CDR1 SGHRS, CDR2 YFSETQ. V shed 4 bases and J 4 bases; nucleotides not matched to a gene: 10. This CDR3 is 16 amino acids long. The chain's CDR3 is CASSRGDTGGYNEQFF. CDR3 bases: TGCGCCAGCAGCCGAGGGGATACGGGAGGGTACAATGAGCAGTTCTTC.

The chain has TRBV11-2 and TRBJ1-2; D uncertain. The V end was cut by 6 bases, the J end by 5 bases, with 13 bases between. The CDR3 has 13 amino acids. Germline CDR1 SGHAT, CDR2 FQNNGV. CDR3 protein: CASSSLTSYGYTF. The CDR3 DNA is TGTGCCAGCAGTTCCCTGACGTCGTATGGCTACACCTTC.

The chain is built from TRBV4-1 and TRBJ2-1; TRBD2 might be the D (5 bases). V was shortened by 0 bases and J by 11 bases, with 29 bases between the two germline ends. Germline CDR1 is MGHRA and CDR2 is YSYEKL. The CDR3 has 19 residues. CDR3 DNA sequence: TGCGCCAGCAGCCAAGACCTTACATGGGTTCGCGGATCGCGGGTGAAGCAGTTCTTC. Translating gives CASSQDLTWVRGSRVKQFF.

This chain links TRBV3-1 (or the pseudogene TRBV3-2) with TRBJ1-1; possible D gene TRBD1, 5 bases. The CDR3 is 12 amino acids. Germline CDR1 and CDR2: LGHDT and YNNKEL (reference sequence). The ends were cut back, 2 bases at V and 8 bases at J, with 9 bases in the middle. The CDR3 reads CASSQTTGEAFF. CDR3 sequence (DNA): TGTGCCAGCAGCCAAACTACAGGCGAAGCTTTCTTT.

The chain employs TRBV6-5 and TRBJ1-6; D is uncertain. V lost 4 bases to trimming and J lost 7 bases, with 17 bases between them. Germline V gene sequence: CDR1 MNHEY, CDR2 SVGAGI. The CDR3 covers 16 residues. CDR3 region: CASSSPAAGRNSPLHF. For the CDR3, the DNA is TGTGCCAGCAGTTCCCCTGCTGCTGGGCGGAATTCACCCCTCCACTTT.

This clone has just a few counts. The chain has TRBV2 and TRBJ2-6; D gene ambiguous. The V gene lost 3 bases and the J gene lost 11 bases, with 5 bases spanning the gap. The CDR3 extends over 11 amino acids. Germline assignment: CDR1 SNHLY and CDR2 FYNNEI. The CDR3 region is CASSEGHVLTF. The CDR3 nucleotides are TGTGCCAGCAGTGAGGGTCACGTCCTGACTTTC. The full variable domain, rest sourced from reference TRBV2 and TRBJ2-6, is EPEVTQTPSHQVTQMGQEVILRCVPISNHLYFYWYRQILGQKVEFLVSFYNNEISEKSEIFDDQFSVERPDGSNFTLKIRSTKLEDSAMYFCASSEGHVLTFGAGSRLTVL.

The chain joins TRBV18 to TRBJ2-2; D might be TRBD1 (5 bases). Germline V gives CDR1 KGHSH, CDR2 LQKENI. The CDR3 is made up of 16 amino acids. Deletions cut 3 bases from V and 1 base from J, with 12 bases between. CDR3 region: CASSPLDMRNTGELFF. The CDR3 DNA is TGTGCCAGCTCACCTTTGGACATGCGGAACACCGGGGAGCTGTTTTTT.

The chain employs TRBV18 and TRBJ1-4; D is unresolved. CDR3 size: 16 residues. With 4 bases removed from V and 4 bases from J, the gap between germline ends came to 16 bases. Germline loops: CDR1 KGHSH, CDR2 LQKENI. CDR3 residues: CASSRGVPGNNEKLFF. The CDR3, as DNA: TGTGCCAGCTCACGTGGGGTTCCGGGGAATAATGAAAAACTGTTTTTT.

This clone was observed a handful of times. This chain joins TRBV5-1 and TRBJ1-1; 10 bases align to TRBD1. Per germline, CDR1 SGHRS and CDR2 YFSETQ. V lost 3 bases, J lost 10 bases, and 9 bases stayed unmatched. This CDR3 contains 14 residues. The CDR3 loop is CASSWGQGTPGAFF. CDR3 sequence (DNA): TGCGCCAGCAGCTGGGGACAGGGGACCCCTGGAGCTTTCTTT. The entire variable domain, with the rest obtained from reference TRBV5-1 and TRBJ1-1, is as follows: KAGVTQTPRYLIKTRGQQVTLSCSPISGHRSVSWYQQTPGQGLQFLFEYFSETQRNKGNFPGRFSGRQFSNSRSEMNVSTLELGDSALYLCASSWGQGTPGAFFGQGTRLTVV.

The CDR3 protein is CASSPPGDQPQHF. In nucleotides, the CDR3 is TGTGCCAGCTCACCACCGGGTGATCAGCCCCAGCATTTT. J is TRBJ1-5 and V is TRBV18; D is ambiguous. The CDR3 runs to 13 residues. Trimming pared 0 bases from V and 5 bases from J, leaving 5 bases between. CDR1 is KGHSH and CDR2 is LQKENI in the germline V gene.

The genes are TRBV5-1 and TRBJ2-7; D may be TRBD2 (5 bases). The CDR3 spans 14 residues. The germline V gene has CDR1 SGHRS and CDR2 YFSETQ. Trimming stripped 3 bases from V and 2 bases from J, with 12 bases between. The CDR3 DNA reads as TGCGCCAGCAGCTCCCAATACGGGACCTACGAGCAGTACTTC. Translation: CASSSQYGTYEQYF.

The V and J genes are TRBV10-2 and TRBJ1-2; D is uncertain. This CDR3 contains 12 residues. V was clipped by 6 bases and J by 0 bases, with 5 bases between them. In germline, CDR1 is WSHSY, CDR2 SAAADI. DNA for the CDR3: TGCGCCAGCAGGGGAGCTAACTATGGCTACACCTTC. Its protein is CASRGANYGYTF.

The rearrangement uses TRBV30 and TRBJ1-3; unclear D gene. The CDR3 has 13 amino acids. Germline values: CDR1 GTSNPN, CDR2 SVGIG (reference sequence). With 0 bases removed from V and 3 bases from J, the gap between germline ends came to 6 bases. The CDR3 protein is CAWSVGLGNTIYF. CDR3 nucleotides: TGTGCCTGGAGTGTCGGACTTGGAAACACCATATATTTT.

The CDR3 sequence is CASTPWQGYGYTF. The CDR3 DNA follows: TGTGCCAGCACCCCGTGGCAGGGATATGGCTACACCTTC. The chain combines TRBV28 with TRBJ1-2, with D possibly being TRBD1 (5 bases). CDR1 and CDR2 (germline): MDHEN, SYDVKM. Trimming took off 7 bases at V and 5 bases at J, with 14 bases between the two ends. The CDR3 contains 13 residues.

The chain links TRBV11-2 to TRBJ2-3, with D possibly TRBD2 on 6 matching bases. The CDR3 runs 13 residues. The V end was cut by 5 bases, the J end by 8 bases, with 14 bases between. Germline values: CDR1 SGHAT, CDR2 FQNNGV. CDR3: CASSPGAPGTQYF. Here the CDR3 DNA reads TGTGCCAGCAGCCCGGGAGCCCCGGGTACGCAGTATTTT.

This clone was found a few times. J is TRBJ2-1 and V is TRBV7-2, with 8 bases identical to TRBD2. With 0 bases clipped from V and 4 bases from J, the junction kept 2 bases outside the gene matches. In germline, CDR1 is SGHTA, CDR2 FQGNSA. The CDR3 is 15 residues long. The DNA for the CDR3 is TGTGCCAGCAGCTTAGCGGCTAGCGGGTACAATGAGCAGTTCTTC. Translating it yields CASSLAASGYNEQFF.

This chain connects TRBV5-1 to TRBJ1-2; D unresolved. Germline V lookup: CDR1 SGHRS, CDR2 YFSETQ. V shed 0 bases and J shed 11 bases, with 14 bases lying between them. The CDR3 length is 13 residues. CDR3 in DNA: TGCGCCAGCAGCTTGGATGGCAGCGAAACGTACACCTTC. Its protein product is CASSLDGSETYTF. The full variable domain, completed using reference TRBV5-1 and TRBJ1-2, is KAGVTQTPRYLIKTRGQQVTLSCSPISGHRSVSWYQQTPGQGLQFLFEYFSETQRNKGNFPGRFSGRQFSNSRSEMNVSTLELGDSALYLCASSLDGSETYTFGSGTRLTVV.

The rearrangement uses TRBV6-5 and TRBJ1-2, with 10 bases identical to TRBD1. Germline lookup yields CDR1 MNHEY and CDR2 SVGAGI. The CDR3 runs 12 residues. CDR3 DNA sequence: TGTAGGGCCGGGACAGGGGACTATGGCTACACCTTC. It is translated as CRAGTGDYGYTF.

The chain links TRBV30 to TRBJ2-7, with TRBD1 matching 10 bases. With 3 bases clipped from V and 13 bases from J, the junction kept 12 bases outside the gene matches. Germline-derived CDR1 and CDR2 are GTSNPN and SVGIG (reference sequence). This CDR3 is 13 amino acids long. The CDR3 sequence: CAWSQFAGTGVYF. In nucleotides, the CDR3 is TGTGCCTGGAGCCAGTTTGCCGGGACAGGGGTATACTTC.